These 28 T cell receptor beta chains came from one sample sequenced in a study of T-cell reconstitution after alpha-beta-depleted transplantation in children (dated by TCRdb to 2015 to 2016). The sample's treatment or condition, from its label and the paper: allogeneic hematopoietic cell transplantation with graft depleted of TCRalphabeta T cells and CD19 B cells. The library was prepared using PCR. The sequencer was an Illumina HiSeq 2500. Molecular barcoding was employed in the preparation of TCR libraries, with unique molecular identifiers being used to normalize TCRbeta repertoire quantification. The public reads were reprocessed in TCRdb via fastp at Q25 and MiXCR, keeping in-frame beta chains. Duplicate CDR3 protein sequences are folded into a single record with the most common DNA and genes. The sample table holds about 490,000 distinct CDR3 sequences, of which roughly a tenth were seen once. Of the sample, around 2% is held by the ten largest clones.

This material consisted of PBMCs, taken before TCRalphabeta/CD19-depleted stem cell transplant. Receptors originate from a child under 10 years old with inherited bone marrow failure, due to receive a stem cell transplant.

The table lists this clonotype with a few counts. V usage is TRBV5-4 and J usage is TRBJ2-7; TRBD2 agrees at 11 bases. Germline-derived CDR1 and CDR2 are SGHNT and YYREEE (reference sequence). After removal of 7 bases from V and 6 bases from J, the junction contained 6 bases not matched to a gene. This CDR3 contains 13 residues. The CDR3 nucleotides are TGTGCCAGCGGGACTAGCGGATCCCTCGAGCAGTACTTC. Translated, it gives CASGTSGSLEQYF.

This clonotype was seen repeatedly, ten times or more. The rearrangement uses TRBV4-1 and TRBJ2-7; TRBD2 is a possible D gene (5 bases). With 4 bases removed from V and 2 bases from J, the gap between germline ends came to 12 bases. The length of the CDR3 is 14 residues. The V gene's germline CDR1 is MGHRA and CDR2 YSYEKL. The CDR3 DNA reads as TGCGCCAGCAGCCGCGGGCCATTCACCTACGAGCAGTACTTC. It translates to CASSRGPFTYEQYF.

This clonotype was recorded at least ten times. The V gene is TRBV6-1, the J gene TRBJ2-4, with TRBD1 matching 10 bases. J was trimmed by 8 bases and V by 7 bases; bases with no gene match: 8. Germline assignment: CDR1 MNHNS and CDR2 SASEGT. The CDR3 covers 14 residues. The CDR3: CASTEPGTGDIQYF. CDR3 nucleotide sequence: TGTGCCAGCACCGAACCCGGGACAGGGGACATTCAGTACTTC.

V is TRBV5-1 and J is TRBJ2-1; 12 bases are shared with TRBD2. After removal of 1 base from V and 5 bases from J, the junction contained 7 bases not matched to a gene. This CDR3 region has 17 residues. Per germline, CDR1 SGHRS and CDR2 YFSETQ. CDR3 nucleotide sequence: TGCGCCAGCAGCTTGTCTTGGACTAGCGGGACCCACAATGAGCAGTTCTTC. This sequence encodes CASSLSWTSGTHNEQFF.

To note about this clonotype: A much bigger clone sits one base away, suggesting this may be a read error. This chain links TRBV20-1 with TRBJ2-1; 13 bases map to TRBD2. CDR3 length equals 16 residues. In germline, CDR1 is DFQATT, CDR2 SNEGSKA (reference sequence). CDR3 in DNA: TGCTGTGCAAGGACTAGCGGGGGACCTTCCTACAATGAGCAGTTCTTC. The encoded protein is CCARTSGGPSYNEQFF.

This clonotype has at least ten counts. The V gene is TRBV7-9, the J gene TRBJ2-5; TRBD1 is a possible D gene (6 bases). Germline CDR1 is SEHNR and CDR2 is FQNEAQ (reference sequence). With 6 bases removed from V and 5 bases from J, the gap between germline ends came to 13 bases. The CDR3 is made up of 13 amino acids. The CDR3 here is CASSQQGRETQYF. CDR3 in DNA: TGTGCCAGCAGTCAACAGGGTCGGGAGACCCAGTACTTC.

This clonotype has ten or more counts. The CDR3 sequence is CASSRTAGGAGGSSYEQYF. The CDR3 nucleotides read TGTGCCAGCAGCCGCACCGCAGGGGGCGCCGGCGGGAGCTCCTACGAGCAGTACTTC. This chain links TRBV11-2 with TRBJ2-7, with D maybe TRBD1 (8 bases). Germline CDR1 is SGHAT and CDR2 is FQNNGV. CDR3 length: 19 residues. The ends were cut back, 5 bases at V and 0 bases at J, with 26 bases in the middle.

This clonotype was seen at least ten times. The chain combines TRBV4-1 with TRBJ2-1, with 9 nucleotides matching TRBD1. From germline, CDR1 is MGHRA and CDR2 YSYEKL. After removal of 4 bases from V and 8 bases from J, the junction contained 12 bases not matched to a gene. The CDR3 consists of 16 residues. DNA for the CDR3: TGCGCCAGCAGCCTACGGCCGGGACAGGGAACGGATGAGCAGTTCTTC. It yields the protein CASSLRPGQGTDEQFF.

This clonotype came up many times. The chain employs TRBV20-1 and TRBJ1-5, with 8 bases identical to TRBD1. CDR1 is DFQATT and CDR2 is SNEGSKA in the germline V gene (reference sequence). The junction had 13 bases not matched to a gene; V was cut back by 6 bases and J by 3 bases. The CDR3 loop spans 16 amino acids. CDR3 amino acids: CSARLTGAATNQPQHF. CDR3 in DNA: TGCAGTGCCCGCTTGACAGGGGCCGCTACCAATCAGCCCCAGCATTTT.

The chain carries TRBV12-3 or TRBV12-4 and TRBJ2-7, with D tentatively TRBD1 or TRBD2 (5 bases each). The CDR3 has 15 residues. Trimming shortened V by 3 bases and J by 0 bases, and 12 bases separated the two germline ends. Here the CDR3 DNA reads TGTGCCAGCAGTTTGTTCACAGGACTCTCCTACGAGCAGTACTTC. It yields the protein CASSLFTGLSYEQYF.

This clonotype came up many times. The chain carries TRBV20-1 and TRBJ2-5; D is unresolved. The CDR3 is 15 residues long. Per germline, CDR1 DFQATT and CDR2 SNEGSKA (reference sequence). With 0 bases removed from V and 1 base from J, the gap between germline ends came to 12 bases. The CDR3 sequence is CSARDRLGSQETQYF. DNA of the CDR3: TGCAGTGCTAGAGATCGTCTCGGTAGCCAAGAGACCCAGTACTTC.

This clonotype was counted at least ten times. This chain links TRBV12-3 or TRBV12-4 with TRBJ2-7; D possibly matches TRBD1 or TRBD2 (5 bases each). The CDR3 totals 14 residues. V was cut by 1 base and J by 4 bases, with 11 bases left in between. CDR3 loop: CASSLVTGGYEQYF. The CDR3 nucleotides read TGTGCCAGCAGTTTAGTAACTGGGGGTTACGAGCAGTACTTC.

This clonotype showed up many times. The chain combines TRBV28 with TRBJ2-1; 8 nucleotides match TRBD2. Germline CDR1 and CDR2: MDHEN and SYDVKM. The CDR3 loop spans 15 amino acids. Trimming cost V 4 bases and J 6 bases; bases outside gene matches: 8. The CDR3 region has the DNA TGTGCCAGCAGTTCCAGCGGGAGAATGGGCAATGAGCAGTTCTTC. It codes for CASSSSGRMGNEQFF.

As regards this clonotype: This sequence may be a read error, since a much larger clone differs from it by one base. CDR3 in DNA: TGCAGCGTGGCCCTGATGGGCTACCAGCAGTACTTC. Protein: CSVALMGYQQYF. The rearrangement links TRBV29-1 to TRBJ2-7; D not resolved. Germline V gives CDR1 SQVTM, CDR2 ANQGSEA. This CDR3 has 12 residues.

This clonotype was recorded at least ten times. CDR3 loop: CSVGSQGTDTQYF. The CDR3 bases are TGCAGCGTTGGAAGTCAGGGAACAGATACGCAGTATTTT. This chain connects TRBV29-1 to TRBJ2-3, with a possible D match to TRBD1 (5 bases). CDR1 and CDR2 (germline): SQVTM, ANQGSEA. The CDR3 consists of 13 residues. V lost 4 bases and J lost 3, with 11 bases in between.

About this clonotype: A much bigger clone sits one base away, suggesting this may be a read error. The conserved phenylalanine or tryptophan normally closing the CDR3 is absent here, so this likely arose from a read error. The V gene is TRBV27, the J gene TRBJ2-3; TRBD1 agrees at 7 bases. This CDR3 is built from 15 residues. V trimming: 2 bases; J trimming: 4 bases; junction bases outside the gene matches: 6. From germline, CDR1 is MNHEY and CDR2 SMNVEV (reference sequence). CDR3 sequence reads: CASSLGQERADTQYV. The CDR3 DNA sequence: TGTGCCAGCAGTTTAGGACAGGAGAGAGCAGATACGCAGTATGTT.

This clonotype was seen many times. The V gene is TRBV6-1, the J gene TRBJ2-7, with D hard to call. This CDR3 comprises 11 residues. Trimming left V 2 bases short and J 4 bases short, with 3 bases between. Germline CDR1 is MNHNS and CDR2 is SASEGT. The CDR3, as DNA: TGTGCCAGCAGTGAACTGTACGAGCAGTACTTC. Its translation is CASSELYEQYF.

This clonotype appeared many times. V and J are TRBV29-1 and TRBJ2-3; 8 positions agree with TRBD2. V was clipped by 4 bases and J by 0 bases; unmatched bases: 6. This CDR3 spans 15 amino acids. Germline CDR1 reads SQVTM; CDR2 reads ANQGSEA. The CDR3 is CSVGGLAGSTDTQYF. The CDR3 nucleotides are TGCAGCGTTGGAGGTTTAGCGGGAAGCACAGATACGCAGTATTTT.

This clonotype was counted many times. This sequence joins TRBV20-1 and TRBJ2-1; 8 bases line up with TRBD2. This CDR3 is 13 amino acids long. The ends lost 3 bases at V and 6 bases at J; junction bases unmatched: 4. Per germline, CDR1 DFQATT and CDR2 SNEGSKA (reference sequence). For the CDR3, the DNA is TGCAGTGCTAGCGGGAGGGCCCTCAATGAGCAGTTCTTC. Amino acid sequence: CSASGRALNEQFF.

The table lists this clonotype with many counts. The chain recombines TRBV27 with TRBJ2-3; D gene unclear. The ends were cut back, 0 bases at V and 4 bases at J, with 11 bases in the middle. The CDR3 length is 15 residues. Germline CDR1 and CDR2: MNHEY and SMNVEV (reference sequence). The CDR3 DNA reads TGTGCCAGCAGTTTATCAGGACCCAACTCAGATACGCAGTATTTT. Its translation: CASSLSGPNSDTQYF.

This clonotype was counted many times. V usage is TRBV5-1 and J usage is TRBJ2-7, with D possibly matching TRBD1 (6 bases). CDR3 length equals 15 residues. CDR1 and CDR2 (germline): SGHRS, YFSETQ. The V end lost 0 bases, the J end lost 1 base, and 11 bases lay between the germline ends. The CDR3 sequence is CASSLGGTRSYEQYF. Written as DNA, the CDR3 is TGCGCCAGCAGCTTGGGGGGGACACGATCCTACGAGCAGTACTTC.

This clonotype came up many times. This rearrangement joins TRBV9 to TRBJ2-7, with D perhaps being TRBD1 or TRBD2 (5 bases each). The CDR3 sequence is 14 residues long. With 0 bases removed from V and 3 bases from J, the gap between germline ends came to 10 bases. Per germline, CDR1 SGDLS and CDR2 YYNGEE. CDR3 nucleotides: TGTGCCAGCAGCGTAGGGGGGACCGACTACGAGCAGTACTTC. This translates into CASSVGGTDYEQYF. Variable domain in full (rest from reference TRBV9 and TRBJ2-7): DSGVTQTPKHLITATGQRVTLRCSPRSGDLSVYWYQQSLDQGLQFLIQYYNGEERAKGNILERFSAQQFPDLHSELNLSSLELGDSALYFCASSVGGTDYEQYFGPGTRLTVT.

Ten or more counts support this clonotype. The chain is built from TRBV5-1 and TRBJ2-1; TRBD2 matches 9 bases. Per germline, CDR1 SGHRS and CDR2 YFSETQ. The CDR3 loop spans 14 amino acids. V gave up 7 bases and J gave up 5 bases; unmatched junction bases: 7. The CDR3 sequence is CASSATSGNNEQFF. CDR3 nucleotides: TGCGCCAGCTCAGCGACTAGCGGTAACAATGAGCAGTTCTTC.

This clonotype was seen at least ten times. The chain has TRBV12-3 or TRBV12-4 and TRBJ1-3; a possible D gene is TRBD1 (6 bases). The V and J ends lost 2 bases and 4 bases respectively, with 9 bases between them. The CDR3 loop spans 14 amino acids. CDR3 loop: CASSLFRGGNTIYF. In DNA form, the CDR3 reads TGTGCCAGCAGTTTATTCAGGGGCGGAAACACCATATATTTT.

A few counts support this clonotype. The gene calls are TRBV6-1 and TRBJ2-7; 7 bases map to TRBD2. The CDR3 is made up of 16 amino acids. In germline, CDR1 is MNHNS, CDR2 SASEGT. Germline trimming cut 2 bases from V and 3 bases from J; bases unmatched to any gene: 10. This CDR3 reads CASSETLPSGLYEQYF. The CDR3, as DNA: TGTGCCAGCAGTGAAACTTTACCTAGCGGACTCTACGAGCAGTACTTC.

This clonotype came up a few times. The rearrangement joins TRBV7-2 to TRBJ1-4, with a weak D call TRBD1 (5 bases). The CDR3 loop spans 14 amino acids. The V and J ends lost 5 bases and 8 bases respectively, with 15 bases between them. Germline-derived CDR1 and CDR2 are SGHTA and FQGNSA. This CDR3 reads CASSPLGVAEKLFF. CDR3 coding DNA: TGTGCCAGCAGCCCCCTGGGGGTAGCAGAAAAACTGTTTTTT.

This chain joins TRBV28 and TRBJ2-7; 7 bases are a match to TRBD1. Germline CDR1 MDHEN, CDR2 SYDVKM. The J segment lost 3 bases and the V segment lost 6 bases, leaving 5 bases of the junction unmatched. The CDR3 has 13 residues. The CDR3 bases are TGTGCCAGCAGCCGTAGACAGGGCTACGAGCAGTACTTC. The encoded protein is CASSRRQGYEQYF. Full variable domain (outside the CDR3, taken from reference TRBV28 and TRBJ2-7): DVKVTQSSRYLVKRTGEKVFLECVQDMDHENMFWYRQDPGLGLRLIYFSYDVKMKEKGDIPEGYSVSREKKERFSLILESASTNQTSMYLCASSRRQGYEQYFGPGTRLTVT.

The CDR3 DNA sequence: TGCAGTGCTAGTAGTATTCCCTTCACAGATACGCAGTATTTT. Its translation: CSASSIPFTDTQYF. The chain uses TRBV20-1 and TRBJ2-3; D ambiguous. This CDR3 has 14 amino acids. The V gene lost 3 bases and the J gene lost 2 bases, with 12 bases spanning the gap. CDR1 is DFQATT, CDR2 SNEGSKA, per germline (reference sequence).